Shown below are 19 T cell receptor beta chains from a single sample sequenced in a study of T-cell memory formation after mild COVID-19. In TCRdb, the 5' RACE reads were re-called with MiXCR into one record per CDR3 protein. The sample records some 340,000 distinct CDR3 sequences, 13% being singletons. Input material: PBMCs or a T cell subset sorted from them (not recorded which). Receptor source: a man between 18 and 35 years old who had mild COVID-19 (a few samples of this study predate the infection). Cell type and time point are not known.

The gene calls are TRBV29-1 and TRBJ2-1, with 10 bases that match TRBD1. Per the germline V gene, CDR1 is SQVTM and CDR2 is ANQGSEA. This CDR3 has 14 residues. V shed 6 bases and J 6 bases; nucleotides not matched to a gene: 8. CDR3 sequence: CSVDRGMSFNEQFF. CDR3 coding DNA: TGCAGCGTGGACAGGGGGATGTCGTTCAATGAGCAGTTCTTC.

The V gene is TRBV2, the J gene TRBJ2-1, with 12 bases lining up with TRBD1. The CDR3 consists of 14 residues. V dropped 5 bases and J dropped 5; count of bases not matched to a gene: 1. The germline CDR1 and CDR2 sequences are SNHLY and FYNNEI. CDR3 sequence: CASSWDRGHNEQFF. In nucleotides, the CDR3 is TGTGCCAGCAGTTGGGACAGGGGGCACAATGAGCAGTTCTTC.

The chain is built from TRBV5-1 and TRBJ2-3, with TRBD1 as a possible D gene (7 bases). With 4 bases removed from V and 6 bases from J, the gap between germline ends came to 21 bases. The CDR3 totals 16 residues. Germline CDR1 and CDR2: SGHRS and YFSETQ. This chain's CDR3 is CASSLPDRVRGDTQYF. In nucleotides, the CDR3 is TGCGCCAGCAGCCTACCTGACAGGGTTCGGGGGGATACGCAGTATTTT.

This clonotype was recorded a few times. The V and J genes are TRBV7-9 and TRBJ1-2; a possible D gene is TRBD1 (6 bases). This CDR3 has 13 residues. From germline, CDR1 is SEHNR and CDR2 FQNEAQ (reference sequence). V gave up 4 bases and J gave up 4 bases, with 10 bases separating them. CDR3 amino acids: CASSSGAVYGYTF. CDR3 coding DNA: TGTGCCAGCAGCTCGGGGGCAGTCTATGGCTACACCTTC.

Only a few counts were recorded for this clonotype. The chain uses TRBV7-9 and TRBJ2-3, with D perhaps TRBD1 (5 bases). Germline-derived CDR1 and CDR2 are SEHNR and FQNEAQ (reference sequence). CDR3 length: 12 amino acids. V shed 5 bases and J shed 6 bases, with 9 bases lying between them. This CDR3 is CASSGPGDTQYF. DNA for the CDR3: TGTGCCAGCAGCGGTCCAGGGGATACGCAGTATTTT.

The chain's CDR3 is CRAPGRQETQYF. In DNA, the CDR3 is TGCAGGGCCCCGGGCCGCCAAGAGACCCAGTACTTC. The V and J genes are TRBV20-1 and TRBJ2-5; D is unresolved. The CDR3 loop spans 12 amino acids. Germline assignment: CDR1 DFQATT and CDR2 SNEGSKA (reference sequence).

This clonotype turned up a few times. The rearrangement links TRBV3-1 to TRBJ2-5; TRBD2 matches 10 bases. Germline V gene lookup returns CDR1 LGHDT and CDR2 YNNKEL (reference sequence). The CDR3 has 15 residues. V lost 3 bases and J lost 0; bases outside the gene matches: 1. This CDR3 is CASSHGLADQETQYF. The CDR3 coding sequence is TGTGCCAGCAGCCACGGACTAGCGGACCAAGAGACCCAGTACTTC.

In its sample, this clonotype was seen a few times. The V call is TRBV6-6, the J call TRBJ1-2, with no clear D. Trimming pared 0 bases from V and 5 bases from J, leaving 7 bases between. CDR1 MNHNY and CDR2 SVGAGI come from the germline V gene (reference sequence). The CDR3 has 13 amino acids. The CDR3, as DNA: TGTGCCAGCAGTTACTCCGACGGGTATGGCTACACCTTC. Its translation is CASSYSDGYGYTF.

This clonotype showed up just a few times. The rearrangement links TRBV28 to TRBJ2-3; the D is unclear. This CDR3 has 14 amino acids. Germline V lookup: CDR1 MDHEN, CDR2 SYDVKM. The V gene lost 3 bases and the J gene lost 1 base, with 8 bases spanning the gap. The chain's CDR3 is CASSFLSGTDTQYF. CDR3 DNA sequence: TGTGCCAGCAGTTTTCTTTCGGGCACAGATACGCAGTATTTT. The entire variable domain, with the rest obtained from reference TRBV28 and TRBJ2-3, is as follows: DVKVTQSSRYLVKRTGEKVFLECVQDMDHENMFWYRQDPGLGLRLIYFSYDVKMKEKGDIPEGYSVSREKKERFSLILESASTNQTSMYLCASSFLSGTDTQYFGPGTRLTVL.

J is TRBJ1-1 and V is TRBV12-3 or TRBV12-4; 7 bases fit TRBD1. V shed 7 bases and J 11 bases; nucleotides not matched to a gene: 13. The CDR3 covers 13 residues. In DNA, the CDR3 is TGTGCCAGCAACCTACAGGGGATCGGTTTGGCTTTCTTT. Translation: CASNLQGIGLAFF.

In its sample, this clonotype was seen a few times. The gene calls are TRBV7-9 and TRBJ1-4; 8 bases map to TRBD1. V was pared by 5 bases and J by 7 bases, with 6 bases of the junction left unmatched. Per germline, CDR1 SEHNR and CDR2 FQNEAQ (reference sequence). This CDR3 contains 14 residues. In DNA, the CDR3 is TGTGCCAGCAGCCGACAGGGGCACGGTGAAAAACTGTTTTTT. Protein sequence: CASSRQGHGEKLFF.

This clonotype was picked up many times. V and J are TRBV5-6 and TRBJ2-7, with 9 bases matching TRBD1. Germline assignment: CDR1 SGHDT and CDR2 YYEEEE. V lost 5 bases and J lost 0; bases outside the gene matches: 6. This CDR3 is built from 15 residues. The CDR3 DNA reads TGTGCCAGCAGGCGCCGGGACAGGGTCTCCTACGAGCAGTACGTC. It specifies CASRRRDRVSYEQYV.

The rearrangement uses TRBV19 and TRBJ1-2; 7 bases agree with TRBD1. CDR3 length: 13 residues. V lost 4 bases, J lost 5 bases, and 4 bases stayed unmatched. From germline, CDR1 is LNHDA and CDR2 SQIVND (reference sequence). The CDR3, as DNA: TGTGCCAGTAGTACCGGGACAGATTATGGCTACACCTTC. This codes for CASSTGTDYGYTF.

The J gene is TRBJ1-1, the V gene TRBV7-9; 8 nucleotides align to TRBD1. V shed 5 bases and J 5 bases; nucleotides not matched to a gene: 7. The V gene's germline CDR1 is SEHNR and CDR2 FQNEAQ (reference sequence). The CDR3 is 14 residues long. CDR3 protein: CASSVGQGFTEAFF. The CDR3 DNA sequence: TGTGCCAGCAGCGTCGGACAGGGTTTTACTGAAGCTTTCTTT.

The chain combines TRBV7-8 with TRBJ1-2, with D hard to call. V was clipped by 2 bases and J by 4 bases, with 17 bases between them. The CDR3 covers 16 residues. In germline, CDR1 is SGHVS, CDR2 FQNEAQ. DNA for the CDR3: TGTGCCAGCAGCTTATCGACCGGACTGACCCCCTATGGCTACACCTTC. It translates to CASSLSTGLTPYGYTF.

This clonotype has just a few counts. The chain carries TRBV7-9 and TRBJ2-2, with D maybe TRBD2 (6 bases). Between the trimmed V and J ends, which lost 6 bases and 1 base, there was a span of 12 bases. The CDR3 covers 15 residues. Germline CDR1 is SEHNR and CDR2 is FQNEAQ (reference sequence). The chain's CDR3 is CASRKVGGNTGELFF. In nucleotides, the CDR3 is TGTGCCAGCAGGAAGGTCGGGGGGAACACCGGGGAGCTGTTTTTT.

This clonotype was observed a few times. The chain joins TRBV11-2 to TRBJ2-5, with 8 bases lining up with TRBD1. Germline values: CDR1 SGHAT, CDR2 FQNNGV. V was clipped by 4 bases and J by 9 bases; unmatched bases: 1. The CDR3 has 11 amino acids. DNA for the CDR3: TGTGCCAGCAGCTCACAGGGGGCCCAGTACTTC. Residues: CASSSQGAQYF.

This clonotype was seen only a few times. The V call is TRBV10-2, the J call TRBJ2-4; D is ambiguous. The CDR3 loop spans 13 amino acids. Germline V gene lookup returns CDR1 WSHSY and CDR2 SAAADI. Trimming shortened V by 3 bases and J by 6 bases, and 9 bases separated the two germline ends. CDR3 bases: TGCGCCAGCAGTGAAAGTACGGGAAACATTCAGTACTTC. This codes for CASSESTGNIQYF.

This clonotype was seen only a few times. This chain links TRBV6-1 with TRBJ1-4; D may be TRBD1 (5 bases). CDR3 length: 14 residues. V lost 10 bases to trimming and J lost 4 bases, with 16 bases between them. The germline V gene has CDR1 MNHNS and CDR2 SASEGT. This CDR3 reads CATNRDRFNEKLFF. In DNA form, the CDR3 reads TGTGCCACCAACCGGGACCGTTTTAATGAAAAACTGTTTTTT.